This T cell receptor (beta chain) was profiled in a study of shared clonotypes between healthy human individuals. Sorted-subset replicate PCRs used around 0.2 ug DNA, around 27,000 T cell genomes. The repertoire was sequenced with immunoSEQ multiplex PCR; TCRdb's copy has only in-frame clones and lacks some. Here the sample spans approximately 1,500,000 clones, more than 95% being singletons. General study results and limits: The four-donor shared clonotypes exceeded non-shared clonotypes in generation probability, with non-shared ones scoring lower. A generally larger estimated richness was seen in naive subsets than in memory subsets.

As for this clone: Its cognate antigen is unknown.

The sequenced sample consisted of naive CD4+ T cells sorted from blood. Subset given: CD45RA+ positively selected. This sequence originates from a man between 25 and 39 years old in good health.

DNA of the CDR3: TGCGCCAGCAAAGGATTAGCGGGTACAGATACGCAGTATTTT. Protein sequence: CASKGLAGTDTQYF. The rearrangement joins TRBV5-1 to TRBJ2-3; TRBD2 matches at 7 bases. With 6 bases clipped from V and 3 bases from J, the junction kept 7 bases outside the gene matches. The CDR3 is 14 residues long. The germline V gene encodes CDR1 SGHRS and CDR2 YFSETQ.